This paragraph reports one TCR beta chain. Unmatched junction bases numbered 3, after V lost 6 bases and J lost 4 bases. The V gene's germline CDR1 is MNHEY and CDR2 SMNVEV (reference sequence). The CDR3 has 13 amino acids. The table came from immunoSEQ multiplex PCR; TCRdb's copy has only in-frame clones and leaves some out. The profile shows about 40,000 clones, around 82% of them singletons. These data originate in a study of blood T cell repertoires in COVID-19. Sample: peripheral blood. The V and J genes are TRBV27 and TRBJ1-5, with TRBD1 matching over 7 bases. The receptor comes from a man older than 75 with acute or convalescent COVID-19. CDR3 loop: CASSPDRNQPQHF. CDR3 sequence (DNA): TGTGCCAGCAGCCCGGACAGGAATCAGCCCCAGCATTTT.